The 25 T cell receptor beta chains below all came from one sample that was sequenced in a study of blood T cells in healthy people across ages. A sample-barcoded 5' primer and a J-beta primer mix were used in a second PCR of roughly 7 to 11 cycles. TCRdb reanalysed the 5' RACE reads using MiXCR and keeps one entry per CDR3 protein. The sample consists of around 800,000 distinct CDR3 sequences, under 30% of them appearing once. The sample also formed part of further work on T cells of mothers and their children.

Sequenced input: blood. The receptors originated from a boy younger than 18 in good health.

This chain connects TRBV18 to TRBJ1-2; 7 bases map to TRBD1. From germline, CDR1 is KGHSH and CDR2 LQKENI. Trimming took 0 bases from V and 4 from J; bases not matched to a gene: 8. This CDR3 has 16 residues. This chain's CDR3 is CASSPPGTVLGYGYTF. The DNA for the CDR3 is TGTGCCAGCTCACCACCCGGGACAGTCCTTGGCTATGGCTACACCTTC. The full variable domain, rest sourced from reference TRBV18 and TRBJ1-2, is NAGVMQNPRHLVRRRGQEARLRCSPMKGHSHVYWYRQLPEEGLKFMVYLQKENIIDESGMPKERFSAEFPKEGPSILRIQQVVRGDSAAYFCASSPPGTVLGYGYTFGSGTRLTVV.

This clonotype has a handful of counts. This rearrangement joins TRBV28 to TRBJ2-6; D is possibly TRBD1 (6 bases). Germline loops: CDR1 MDHEN, CDR2 SYDVKM. V lost 4 bases and J lost 0, with 13 bases in between. The CDR3 runs to 17 residues. The CDR3 reads CASSSGTHISGANVLTF. CDR3 DNA: TGTGCCAGCAGTTCAGGGACACACATCTCTGGGGCCAACGTCCTGACTTTC. The full variable domain, completed using reference TRBV28 and TRBJ2-6, is DVKVTQSSRYLVKRTGEKVFLECVQDMDHENMFWYRQDPGLGLRLIYFSYDVKMKEKGDIPEGYSVSREKKERFSLILESASTNQTSMYLCASSSGTHISGANVLTFGAGSRLTVL.

This clonotype was recorded a few times. The V gene is TRBV10-2, the J gene TRBJ2-3; 10 bases agree with TRBD2. V shed 0 bases and J 5 bases; nucleotides not matched to a gene: 2. Germline V gives CDR1 WSHSY, CDR2 SAAADI. There are 15 residues in the CDR3. In DNA form, the CDR3 reads TGCGCCAGCAGTGAGTCGGCTAGCGGGGGAGATACGCAGTATTTT. As protein: CASSESASGGDTQYF.

The chain carries TRBV10-2 and TRBJ1-5, with D possibly being TRBD1 (6 bases). The CDR3 is made up of 13 amino acids. V shed 8 bases and J shed 7 bases, with 15 bases lying between them. The germline V gene has CDR1 WSHSY and CDR2 SAAADI. The CDR3 spells CASSWSGEQPQHF. In DNA form, the CDR3 reads TGCGCCAGCTCTTGGTCAGGGGAACAGCCCCAGCATTTT.

This clonotype was observed a handful of times. DNA of the CDR3: TGTGCCAGCGGCCCAGTGAGTGGGGGAAATGAGCAGTTCTTC. It is translated as CASGPVSGGNEQFF. The rearrangement uses TRBV2 and TRBJ2-5; the D call may be TRBD1 or TRBD2 (5 bases each). The end of the DNA is better explained by TRBJ2-1, so the J call may be wrong. CDR1 and CDR2 from the germline V gene are SNHLY and FYNNEI. CDR3 length: 14 amino acids.

This chain connects TRBV12-5 to TRBJ2-3, with 14 nucleotides matching TRBD2. CDR1 LGHNT and CDR2 FRNRAP come from the germline V gene. CDR3 length equals 18 residues. Germline trimming cut 4 bases from V and 0 bases from J; bases unmatched to any gene: 6. The CDR3 sequence: CASGSTGTSGRSTDTQYF. DNA for the CDR3: TGTGCTAGTGGTTCGACCGGGACTAGCGGGAGAAGCACAGATACGCAGTATTTT.

On this clonotype itself: One junction end disagrees with the germline gene, perhaps due to a read error. The chain links TRBV27 to TRBJ2-5, with 8 bases matching TRBD1. CDR3 length equals 13 residues. Germline values: CDR1 MNHEY, CDR2 SMNVEV (reference sequence). CDR3 sequence (DNA): TGTGGCAGCAGTCGACAGGGGCGGGAGACCCAGTACTTC. This sequence encodes CGSSRQGRETQYF.

This clonotype was seen once. The junction does not match germline at one end; this may be a read error. The J gene is TRBJ2-5, the V gene TRBV28; TRBD1 matches 9 bases. Germline V lookup: CDR1 MDHEN, CDR2 SYDVKM. The CDR3 runs to 15 residues. CDR3 nucleotide sequence: TGTACCAGCAGTTTATGGACAGGGGTAGGAGAGACCCAGTACTTC. Amino acids: CTSSLWTGVGETQYF.

The chain uses TRBV5-1 and TRBJ1-2; D unclear. V was trimmed by 2 bases and J by 8 bases, leaving 13 bases between them. There are 13 residues in the CDR3. In germline, CDR1 is SGHRS, CDR2 YFSETQ. The CDR3 DNA sequence: TGCGCCAGCAGCTTCCCAGATTCGGGAGGCTACACCTTC. It translates to CASSFPDSGGYTF.

The chain is built from TRBV20-1 and TRBJ2-3; 8 bases match TRBD2. Trimming took 1 base from V and 3 from J; bases not matched to a gene: 6. Germline V lookup: CDR1 DFQATT, CDR2 SNEGSKA (reference sequence). CDR3 length: 15 amino acids. The CDR3 region has the DNA TGCAGTGCTAGAGGGCAGCGGGGGTCTACAGATACGCAGTATTTT. It codes for CSARGQRGSTDTQYF.

The rearrangement links TRBV5-1 to TRBJ2-2; TRBD2 matches at 8 bases. V shed 0 bases, J shed 7 bases, and the junction held 8 bases outside the gene matches. The CDR3 is 16 residues long. The germline CDR1 and CDR2 sequences are SGHRS and YFSETQ. Written as DNA, the CDR3 is TGCGCCAGCAGCTTGGTCGGGACTAGACTGGGCGGGGAGCTGTTTTTT. It encodes CASSLVGTRLGGELFF.

With regard to this clonotype: This could be a read error, since a much larger clone is one nucleotide away. The V call is TRBV18, the J call TRBJ2-3; TRBD2 might be the D (5 bases). V lost 5 bases and J 2 bases, leaving 8 bases between the germline ends. There are 13 residues in the CDR3. The V gene's germline CDR1 is KGHSH and CDR2 LQKENI. CDR3 DNA: TGTGCCAGCTCAACCCGGGACACAGATACGCAGTATTTT. Its protein product is CASSTRDTDTQYF.

Only a few counts were recorded for this clonotype. V is TRBV12-3 or TRBV12-4 and J is TRBJ1-1; 12 nucleotides align to TRBD1. The V gene end was trimmed by 4 bases and the J gene end by 1 base; junction bases not matched to a gene: 7. The CDR3 is made up of 17 amino acids. CDR3 nucleotides: TGTGCCAGCAGTTCTGGGACAGGGGGCGGGGGGAACACTGAAGCTTTCTTT. Translating gives CASSSGTGGGGNTEAFF.

This clonotype was found a few times. The genes are TRBV27 and TRBJ2-3, with D possibly being TRBD1 (6 bases). CDR3 length: 14 amino acids. Per the germline V gene, CDR1 is MNHEY and CDR2 is SMNVEV (reference sequence). V was clipped by 7 bases and J by 2 bases, with 13 bases between them. The CDR3 nucleotides are TGTGCCAGCACTCCGGGACACCCCACAGATACGCAGTATTTT. Encoded protein: CASTPGHPTDTQYF.

The V call is TRBV29-1, the J call TRBJ1-4, with TRBD1 as a possible D gene (5 bases). This CDR3 region has 16 residues. The germline CDR1 and CDR2 sequences are SQVTM and ANQGSEA. V lost 4 bases and J 1 base, leaving 16 bases between the germline ends. The CDR3 DNA sequence: TGCAGCGTTGCGGGGCAGGCTATGGGAACTAATGAAAAACTGTTTTTT. It translates to CSVAGQAMGTNEKLFF.

This clonotype came up many times. This chain connects TRBV3-1 to TRBJ1-3; D gene unclear. V lost 1 base, J lost 5 bases, and 3 bases lay in between. The CDR3 has 12 amino acids. Germline V gene data show CDR1 as LGHDT and CDR2 as YNNKEL (reference sequence). CDR3 nucleotide sequence: TGTGCCAGCAGCCAAGGCCGAAACACCATATATTTT. As protein: CASSQGRNTIYF.

The chain couples TRBV7-9 to TRBJ1-5; D uncertain. V was shortened by 8 bases and J by 0 bases, with 11 bases between the two germline ends. Germline V gene sequence: CDR1 SEHNR, CDR2 FQNEAQ (reference sequence). The CDR3 runs 14 residues. The CDR3 DNA reads as TGTGCCAGCGGTACCGGCTATAGCAATCAGCCCCAGCATTTT. Encoded protein: CASGTGYSNQPQHF.

V and J are TRBV24-1 and TRBJ2-2, with 7 bases aligning to TRBD1. Germline-derived CDR1 and CDR2 are KGHDR and SFDVKD. With V trimmed by 9 bases and J by 7 bases, 1 base remained unmatched. This CDR3 comprises 11 residues. The CDR3 region has the DNA TGTGCCACCCAGGGGGTCGGGGAGCTGTTTTTT. Its translation is CATQGVGELFF.

The rearrangement links TRBV29-1 to TRBJ2-5; D may be TRBD1 (6 bases). Germline-derived CDR1 and CDR2 are SQVTM and ANQGSEA. The V end lost 1 base, the J end lost 7 bases, and 7 bases lay between the germline ends. This CDR3 comprises 11 residues. The DNA of the CDR3 is TGCAGCGTTGAAGTAGGGGGGACCCAGTACTTC. This translates into CSVEVGGTQYF.

The chain employs TRBV5-1 and TRBJ2-7, with TRBD2 matching 14 bases. With V trimmed by 4 bases and J by 0 bases, 6 bases remained unmatched. Germline values: CDR1 SGHRS, CDR2 YFSETQ. This CDR3 spans 17 amino acids. CDR3 in amino acids: CASSTGLAGGFSYEQYF. CDR3 nucleotides: TGCGCCAGCAGCACCGGACTAGCGGGGGGTTTCTCCTACGAGCAGTACTTC.

The rearrangement links TRBV7-2 to TRBJ1-4; 9 bases match TRBD1. V lost 5 bases, J lost 3 bases, and 7 bases stayed unmatched. The CDR3 has 16 amino acids. The germline V gene has CDR1 SGHTA and CDR2 FQGNSA. The CDR3 DNA sequence: TGTGCCAGCAGCAAGGACAGGGGTTATGCTAATGAAAAACTGTTTTTT. Translating gives CASSKDRGYANEKLFF. The complete variable domain, with remaining parts taken from reference TRBV7-2 and TRBJ1-4, reads GAGVSQSPSNKVTEKGKDVELRCDPISGHTALYWYRQSLGQGLEFLIYFQGNSAPDKSGLPSDRFSAERTGGSVSTLTIQRTQQEDSAVYLCASSKDRGYANEKLFFGSGTQLSVL.

This sequence joins TRBV7-9 and TRBJ2-5; 9 nucleotides align to TRBD1. The germline V gene has CDR1 SEHNR and CDR2 FQNEAQ (reference sequence). This CDR3 spans 15 amino acids. The V and J ends lost 5 bases and 11 bases, in that order; junction bases with no gene match: 15. For the CDR3, the DNA is TGTGCCAGCAGCCCCAACAGGGGGCCTGGACTGGGGCAGTACTTC. This codes for CASSPNRGPGLGQYF.

This clonotype was counted only a few times. As DNA, the CDR3 is TGTGCCAGCAGCTTAGAGGCTGGGGTCCAGTACTTC. It specifies CASSLEAGVQYF. The chain links TRBV7-9 to TRBJ2-5; D call uncertain. The CDR3 runs to 12 residues. CDR1 is SEHNR and CDR2 is FQNEAQ in the germline V gene (reference sequence). The V end was cut by 1 base, the J end by 10 bases, with 10 bases between. Based on the CDR3 plus reference TRBV7-9 and TRBJ2-5, the full variable domain is DTGVSQNPRHKITKRGQNVTFRCDPISEHNRLYWYRQTLGQGPEFLTYFQNEAQLEKSRLLSDRFSAERPKGSFSTLEIQRTEQGDSAMYLCASSLEAGVQYFGPGTRLLVL.

This chain connects TRBV7-2 to TRBJ1-2; possible D gene TRBD1, 5 bases. Trimming shortened V by 5 bases and J by 7 bases, and 14 bases separated the two germline ends. The CDR3 runs 13 residues. Germline lookup yields CDR1 SGHTA and CDR2 FQGNSA. The CDR3 region is CASSLNGGGGYTF. In DNA form, the CDR3 reads TGTGCCAGCAGCCTCAACGGGGGGGGTGGCTACACCTTC.

This clonotype came up many times. The genes are TRBV2 and TRBJ1-1; unclear D gene. Per the germline V gene, CDR1 is SNHLY and CDR2 is FYNNEI. Deletions cut 8 bases from V and 5 bases from J, with 9 bases between. The CDR3 totals 11 residues. DNA for the CDR3: TGTGCCAGCTCTAGGCTTACTGAAGCTTTCTTT. Its translation: CASSRLTEAFF.